This passage covers 12 T cell receptor beta chains from one sample sequenced in a study of post-analysis software for immune sequencing data. Study results and limitations: Elevated frequency relative to controls characterized four or five TRBV segments in patients, TRBV5-6, TRBV5-1 and TRBV20-1 among them.

The authors incorporated unique molecular identifiers into the TCR beta cDNA libraries. MiXCR was run by TCRdb on the PCR reads, yielding one entry per CDR3 protein. The table has about 810,000 distinct CDR3 sequences, roughly 58% seen once. These receptors have no known antigen. What was sequenced was blood. These receptors were obtained from a girl between 5 and 17 years old with multiple sclerosis.

This chain links TRBV20-1 with TRBJ2-1; the match to TRBD2 covers 8 bases. Germline V gives CDR1 DFQATT, CDR2 SNEGSKA (reference sequence). The V segment lost 6 bases and the J segment 3 bases; nucleotides outside the gene matches: 10. This CDR3 has 15 amino acids. The CDR3, as DNA: TGCAGTGCACCGGCCCGGGGGGGATTCTACAATGAGCAGTTCTTC. It codes for CSAPARGGFYNEQFF.

V usage is TRBV9 and J usage is TRBJ2-5; 10 positions agree with TRBD2. The DNA end is more similar to TRBJ2-1, so the J call may be wrong. Germline assignment: CDR1 SGDLS and CDR2 YYNGEE. The CDR3 runs to 15 residues. CDR3 region: CASSVAGLAEETQFF. Written as DNA, the CDR3 is TGTGCCAGCAGCGTAGCTGGACTAGCGGAAGAGACCCAGTTCTTC.

V is TRBV4-1 and J is TRBJ2-7; 8 positions agree with TRBD1. Unmatched junction bases numbered 5, after V lost 0 bases and J lost 4 bases. CDR3 length: 15 amino acids. Germline values: CDR1 MGHRA, CDR2 YSYEKL. The CDR3 protein is CASSQEAGGSYEQYF. The CDR3 region has the DNA TGCGCCAGCAGCCAAGAGGCAGGGGGCTCGTACGAGCAGTACTTC.

This clonotype was found once. The rearrangement uses TRBV6-1 and TRBJ2-5, with D perhaps TRBD1 (6 bases). The CDR3 runs to 15 residues. Germline V gene sequence: CDR1 MNHNS, CDR2 SASEGT. V lost 2 bases and J lost 0, with 10 bases in between. The CDR3 region has the DNA TGTGCCAGCAGTGAAATATGGGACAACCAAGAGACCCAGTACTTC. Its protein is CASSEIWDNQETQYF.

This clonotype was recorded a few times. The chain's CDR3 is CASSSGLMGFTDTQYF. The CDR3 bases are TGCGCCAGCAGCTCAGGGCTGATGGGCTTCACAGATACGCAGTATTTT. The chain links TRBV5-1 to TRBJ2-3; D might be TRBD1 (5 bases). V dropped 3 bases and J dropped 2 bases, with 16 bases sitting between them. Germline lookup yields CDR1 SGHRS and CDR2 YFSETQ. The CDR3 sequence is 16 residues long. Variable domain in full (rest from reference TRBV5-1 and TRBJ2-3): KAGVTQTPRYLIKTRGQQVTLSCSPISGHRSVSWYQQTPGQGLQFLFEYFSETQRNKGNFPGRFSGRQFSNSRSEMNVSTLELGDSALYLCASSSGLMGFTDTQYFGPGTRLTVL.

This clonotype was seen a handful of times. V is TRBV6-1 and J is TRBJ2-5; TRBD2 might be the D (7 bases). The CDR3 is 14 residues long. The germline CDR1 and CDR2 sequences are MNHNS and SASEGT. V dropped 7 bases and J dropped 2 bases, with 14 bases sitting between them. CDR3 loop: CASKLGGGQETQYF. The DNA of the CDR3 is TGTGCCAGCAAGCTAGGGGGGGGACAAGAGACCCAGTACTTC.

This chain joins TRBV2 and TRBJ2-1, with D unclear. There are 14 residues in the CDR3. Germline-derived CDR1 and CDR2 are SNHLY and FYNNEI. Trimming removed 4 bases from V and 6 bases from J, with 13 bases in between. The CDR3 DNA follows: TGTGCCAGCAGTGCCCTCCGAATCGGCAATGAGCAGTTCTTC. It translates to CASSALRIGNEQFF.

J is TRBJ1-2 and V is TRBV6-5, with a weak D call TRBD1 (6 bases). Trimming shortened V by 7 bases and J by 2 bases, and 20 bases separated the two germline ends. Germline CDR1 and CDR2: MNHEY and SVGAGI. The CDR3 covers 16 residues. CDR3 nucleotides: TGTGCCAGCACTAGAACGGGGGGCACAGGAAACTATGGCTACACCTTC. It translates to CASTRTGGTGNYGYTF.

The chain carries TRBV7-3 and TRBJ1-1; tentative D call: TRBD1 (5 bases). This CDR3 has 18 amino acids. Between the trimmed V and J ends, which lost 2 bases and 1 base, there was a span of 20 bases. Germline assignment: CDR1 SGHTA and CDR2 FQGTGA. The DNA for the CDR3 is TGTGCCAGCAGCTTATCAGGGCCGTGCGGCGCACCGAACACTGAAGCTTTCTTT. This sequence encodes CASSLSGPCGAPNTEAFF. The full variable domain, its missing parts supplied by reference TRBV7-3 and TRBJ1-1, is GAGVSQTPSNKVTEKGKYVELRCDPISGHTALYWYRQSLGQGPEFLIYFQGTGAADDSGLPNDRFFAVRPEGSVSTLKIQRTERGDSAVYLCASSLSGPCGAPNTEAFFGQGTRLTVV.

This clonotype turned up a few times. The chain combines TRBV25-1 with TRBJ1-2; D is unclear. Trimming took 3 bases from V and 3 from J, leaving 5 bases between them. This CDR3 has 12 amino acids. The germline CDR1 and CDR2 sequences are MGHDK and SYGVNS. The CDR3 is CASSDSYYGYTF. CDR3 DNA sequence: TGTGCCAGCAGTGACTCTTACTATGGCTACACCTTC.

This chain links TRBV9 with TRBJ2-1; TRBD2 matches 8 bases. The V gene end was trimmed by 0 bases and the J gene end by 12 bases; junction bases not matched to a gene: 8. Germline V gene data show CDR1 as SGDLS and CDR2 as YYNGEE. The CDR3 has 14 residues. This CDR3 is CASSVGGTRDGQFF. The CDR3 DNA is TGTGCCAGCAGCGTAGGTGGGACTAGAGATGGGCAGTTCTTC. Filled out from reference TRBV9 and TRBJ2-1, the complete variable domain reads DSGVTQTPKHLITATGQRVTLRCSPRSGDLSVYWYQQSLDQGLQFLIQYYNGEERAKGNILERFSAQQFPDLHSELNLSSLELGDSALYFCASSVGGTRDGQFFGPGTRLTVL.

V usage is TRBV9 and J usage is TRBJ2-3; 7 bases agree with TRBD2. CDR1 and CDR2 from the germline V gene are SGDLS and YYNGEE. The CDR3 contains 14 residues. The trim removed 4 bases at V and 3 bases at J, leaving 5 bases unmatched. CDR3 bases: TGTGCCAGCAGCTTCAGGACTAGAACAGATACGCAGTATTTT. Amino acids: CASSFRTRTDTQYF.